These 10 T cell receptor beta chains were sequenced from one sample in a study of blood T cell repertoires in COVID-19. Sequenced by immunoSEQ multiplex PCR; TCRdb stores in-frame clones only, minus some. The sample gives approximately 250,000 clones, more than 70% of which show up once; 0.95% to 1.5% is in the top ten. Sequencing was carried out using PBMCs or T cells enriched from blood (not recorded which). These receptor sequences come from a woman aged 40 to 50 with acute COVID-19.

This clone was detected only once. The V gene is TRBV18, the J gene TRBJ1-4; D possibly corresponds to TRBD1 (6 bases). V was pared by 6 bases and J by 8 bases, with 13 bases between. The CDR3 runs 13 residues. Germline-derived CDR1 and CDR2 are KGHSH and LQKENI. The CDR3 DNA follows: TGTGCCAGCTCTATCGCGCAGGGGGAAAAACTGTTTTTT. Protein product: CASSIAQGEKLFF.

This clone was seen only once. The chain couples TRBV3-1 (or the pseudogene TRBV3-2) to TRBJ2-7; TRBD2 is a possible D gene (5 bases). Trimming removed 4 bases from V and 4 bases from J, with 11 bases in between. This CDR3 spans 13 amino acids. CDR1 is LGHDT, CDR2 YNNKEL, per germline (reference sequence). This chain's CDR3 is CASSPNSAYEQYF. For the CDR3, the DNA is TGTGCCAGCAGCCCTAATAGCGCGTACGAGCAGTACTTC.

The genes are TRBV5-1 and TRBJ1-2; 8 nucleotides align to TRBD1. The CDR3 runs to 15 residues. CDR1 and CDR2 (germline): SGHRS, YFSETQ. V was pared by 4 bases and J by 4 bases, with 9 bases of the junction left unmatched. The CDR3 DNA follows: TGCGCCAGCAGCGTTCGGGACAGGCCCCTCTATGGCTACACCTTC. Protein product: CASSVRDRPLYGYTF. The full variable domain, its missing parts supplied by reference TRBV5-1 and TRBJ1-2, is KAGVTQTPRYLIKTRGQQVTLSCSPISGHRSVSWYQQTPGQGLQFLFEYFSETQRNKGNFPGRFSGRQFSNSRSEMNVSTLELGDSALYLCASSVRDRPLYGYTFGSGTRLTVV.

This clone occurred once. The chain uses TRBV27 and TRBJ2-1; 7 positions agree with TRBD2. V trimming: 0 bases; J trimming: 10 bases; junction bases outside the gene matches: 12. The CDR3 has 16 residues. Germline V lookup: CDR1 MNHEY, CDR2 SMNVEV (reference sequence). The CDR3 sequence is CASSLSSGTGSTEQFF. As DNA, the CDR3 is TGTGCCAGCAGTTTATCGAGCGGGACGGGCTCAACGGAGCAGTTCTTC.

J is TRBJ1-5 and V is TRBV28; TRBD1 is a possible D gene (5 bases). The germline CDR1 and CDR2 sequences are MDHEN and SYDVKM. With 8 bases removed from V and 4 bases from J, the gap between germline ends came to 18 bases. The CDR3 runs to 15 residues. The CDR3 DNA sequence: TGTGCCAGCGCGGATCCAGGGCTACAAAATCAGCCCCAGCATTTT. Translating it yields CASADPGLQNQPQHF.

The chain employs TRBV10-1 and TRBJ2-7; 11 positions match TRBD2. Germline CDR1 WNHNN, CDR2 SYGVQD (reference sequence). Losses at the gene ends were 3 bases for V and 6 bases for J; bases not matched to a gene: 4. This CDR3 is built from 14 residues. CDR3 nucleotide sequence: TGCGCCAGCAGTGAAACTAGCGGGAGTAGCGAGCAGTACTTC. Translated, it gives CASSETSGSSEQYF.

This rearrangement joins TRBV11-3 to TRBJ2-3; 14 bases are a match to TRBD2. The CDR3 extends over 18 amino acids. V lost 4 bases and J lost 5; bases outside the gene matches: 11. Germline V lookup: CDR1 SGHNT, CDR2 YENEEA. The CDR3 nucleotides read TGTGCCAGCAGCTCCTTAGGGGGACTAGCGGGAGAGGAAGATACGCAGTATTTT. It codes for CASSSLGGLAGEEDTQYF. The variable domain in full, with the rest retrieved from reference TRBV11-3 and TRBJ2-3, is EAGVVQSPRYKIIEKKQPVAFWCNPISGHNTLYWYLQNLGQGPELLIRYENEEAVDDSQLPKDRFSAERLKGVDSTLKIQPAELGDSAVYLCASSSLGGLAGEEDTQYFGPGTRLTVL.

This rearrangement joins TRBV11-3 to TRBJ1-1; D not resolved. V was cut by 1 base and J by 1 base, with 10 bases left in between. Germline assignment: CDR1 SGHNT and CDR2 YENEEA. This CDR3 region has 15 residues. The CDR3 nucleotides are TGTGCCAGCAGCTTAGGGAGGATAGCGAACACTGAAGCTTTCTTT. Residues: CASSLGRIANTEAFF.

The chain employs TRBV6-5 and TRBJ1-1; no clear D. The CDR3 extends over 15 amino acids. The V gene lost 4 bases and the J gene lost 1 base, with 13 bases spanning the gap. Germline V CDR1 and CDR2: MNHEY, SVGAGI. The CDR3 loop reads CASSSTPAGNTEAFF. In nucleotides, the CDR3 is TGTGCCAGCAGTTCGACCCCGGCGGGGAACACTGAAGCTTTCTTT.

The chain employs TRBV28 and TRBJ2-3, with D possibly TRBD2 on 5 matching bases. Trimming stripped 2 bases from V and 5 bases from J, with 14 bases between. This CDR3 is built from 15 residues. In germline, CDR1 is MDHEN, CDR2 SYDVKM. The CDR3 DNA follows: TGTGCCAGCAGTTTAGGTCACGGGATGGAAGATACGCAGTATTTT. Protein product: CASSLGHGMEDTQYF.